This T cell receptor beta chain is drawn from a study of radiation and T cells in renal cell carcinoma. In the study overall: Nephrectomy followed 15 Gy stereotactic body radiation by 4 weeks. Overall study results and limits: In blood, top tumor clones expanded by 2 weeks, shrinking by 4.

Sequencing used immunoSEQ multiplex PCR; TCRdb keeps in-frame clones, though not all of them. The repertoire has about 130,000 clones, 80% to 85% of them found once; the top ten carry 2.5% to 3.5%. V was trimmed by 7 bases and J by 0 bases, leaving 19 bases between them. Germline CDR1 is LNHDA and CDR2 is SQIVND (reference sequence). This CDR3 contains 18 residues. Turning to this clone: The target antigen is unknown.

Time point described: baseline pretreatment blood. The treatment denotes: 15 Gy SBRT to primary tumor, nephrectomy 4 weeks later. After SBRT, blood was collected at 2 and 4 weeks, plus baseline. The V call is TRBV19, the J call TRBJ2-6; unclear D gene. The sample consisted of blood, taken from a patient whose treatment included radiotherapy and nephrectomy. This TCR came from a woman aged 55-70 years with renal cell carcinoma. The CDR3 DNA follows: TGTGCCAGTACCCTTAGTTATTCGACTCTCTCTGGGGCCAACGTCCTGACTTTC. It specifies CASTLSYSTLSGANVLTF.